The present T cell receptor (beta chain) was sequenced within a study of immune reconstitution after stem cell transplant in scleroderma. In its sample, this clonotype is medium-sized. TCRdb analysed the RT-PCR reads with MiXCR anew, one entry per CDR3 protein. Among around 1,700 distinct CDR3 sequences listed, less than 9.5% were seen once. V trimming: 6 bases; J trimming: 2 bases; junction bases outside the gene matches: 5. CDR3 length: 14 amino acids. Looked up from germline, CDR1 is DFQATT and CDR2 is SNEGSKA (reference sequence). Sampling took place before or after autologous hematopoietic stem cell transplantation (not recorded which). V is TRBV20-1 and J is TRBJ1-4; TRBD1 matches at 8 bases. The sequence came from a female donor with systemic sclerosis. The CDR3 region has the DNA TGCAGTGCGGATCCAGGGGGCACTAATGAAAAACTGTTTTTT. Encoded protein: CSADPGGTNEKLFF.